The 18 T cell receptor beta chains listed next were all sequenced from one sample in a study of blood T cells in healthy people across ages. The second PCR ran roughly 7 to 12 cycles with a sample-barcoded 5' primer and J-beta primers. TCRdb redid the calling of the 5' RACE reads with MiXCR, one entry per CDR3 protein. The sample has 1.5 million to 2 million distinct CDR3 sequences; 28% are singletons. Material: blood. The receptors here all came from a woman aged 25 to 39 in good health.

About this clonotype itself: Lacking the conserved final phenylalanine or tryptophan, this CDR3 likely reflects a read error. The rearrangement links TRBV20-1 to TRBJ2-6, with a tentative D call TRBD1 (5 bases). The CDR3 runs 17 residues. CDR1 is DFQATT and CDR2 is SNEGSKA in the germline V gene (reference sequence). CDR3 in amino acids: CSASMGRASSGANALTC. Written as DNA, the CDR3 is TGCAGTGCTAGTATGGGCAGAGCCTCCTCTGGGGCCAACGCCCTGACTTGC.

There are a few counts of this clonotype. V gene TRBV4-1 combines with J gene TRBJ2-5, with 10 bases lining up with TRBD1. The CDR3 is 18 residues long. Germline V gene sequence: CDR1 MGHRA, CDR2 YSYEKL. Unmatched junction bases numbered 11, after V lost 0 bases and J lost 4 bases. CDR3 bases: TGCGCCAGCAGCCAAGATAGGGACAGGGGAAGGGGGCGAGAGACCCAGTACTTC. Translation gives CASSQDRDRGRGRETQYF.

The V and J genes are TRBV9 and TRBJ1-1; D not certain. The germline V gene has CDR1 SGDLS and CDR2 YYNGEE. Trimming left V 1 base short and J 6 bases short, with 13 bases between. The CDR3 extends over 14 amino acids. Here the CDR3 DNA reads TGTGCCAGCAGCGTATCCGGTTTAAGGTCTGAAGCTTTCTTT. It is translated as CASSVSGLRSEAFF.

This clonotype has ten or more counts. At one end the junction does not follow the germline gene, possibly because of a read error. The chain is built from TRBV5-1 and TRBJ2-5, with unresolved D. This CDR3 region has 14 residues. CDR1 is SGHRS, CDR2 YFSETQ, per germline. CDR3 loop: CASSLVVGQETQYF. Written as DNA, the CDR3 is TGTGCCAGCAGCTTAGTGGTGGGACAAGAGACCCAGTACTTC. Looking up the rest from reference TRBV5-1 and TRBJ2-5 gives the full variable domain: KAGVTQTPRYLIKTRGQQVTLSCSPISGHRSVSWYQQTPGQGLQFLFEYFSETQRNKGNFPGRFSGRQFSNSRSEMNVSTLELGDSALYLCASSLVVGQETQYFGPGTRLLVL.

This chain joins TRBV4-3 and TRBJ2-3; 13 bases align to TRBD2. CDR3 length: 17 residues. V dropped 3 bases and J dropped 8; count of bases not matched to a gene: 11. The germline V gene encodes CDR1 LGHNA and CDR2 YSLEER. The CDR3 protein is CASSQARLAGGLGTQYF. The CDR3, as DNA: TGCGCCAGCAGCCAGGCCCGACTAGCGGGGGGCCTTGGTACGCAGTATTTT.

CDR3 region: CSALKGEKLFF. The CDR3 nucleotides read TGCAGTGCCCTTAAGGGGGAAAAACTGTTTTTT. V is TRBV20-1 and J is TRBJ1-4; TRBD1 might be the D (5 bases). Germline assignment: CDR1 DFQATT and CDR2 SNEGSKA (reference sequence). V lost 6 bases and J 8 bases, leaving 10 bases between the germline ends. The CDR3 runs 11 residues.

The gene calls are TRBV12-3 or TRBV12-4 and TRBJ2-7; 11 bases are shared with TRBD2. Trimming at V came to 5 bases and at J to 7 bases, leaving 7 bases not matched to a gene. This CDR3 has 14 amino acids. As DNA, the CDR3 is TGTGCCAGCAGTCCGGGACTAGCGGCGGGTGAGCAGTACGTC. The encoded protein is CASSPGLAAGEQYV.

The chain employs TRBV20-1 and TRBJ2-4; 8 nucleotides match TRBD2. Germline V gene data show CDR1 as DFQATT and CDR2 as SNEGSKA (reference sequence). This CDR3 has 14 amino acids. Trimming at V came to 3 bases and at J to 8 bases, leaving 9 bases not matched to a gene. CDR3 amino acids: CSARSGSARDIQYF. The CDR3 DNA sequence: TGCAGTGCTAGGAGCGGGAGCGCTAGGGACATTCAGTACTTC.

Here the CDR3 reads CASSLAAPTDTQYF. The CDR3 coding sequence is TGTGCCAGCAGTTTAGCGGCCCCCACAGATACGCAGTATTTT. The chain links TRBV2 to TRBJ2-3, with D tentatively TRBD2 (6 bases). Germline CDR1 reads SNHLY; CDR2 reads FYNNEI. The CDR3 is 14 amino acids. The V and J ends lost 5 bases and 2 bases respectively, with 11 bases between them.

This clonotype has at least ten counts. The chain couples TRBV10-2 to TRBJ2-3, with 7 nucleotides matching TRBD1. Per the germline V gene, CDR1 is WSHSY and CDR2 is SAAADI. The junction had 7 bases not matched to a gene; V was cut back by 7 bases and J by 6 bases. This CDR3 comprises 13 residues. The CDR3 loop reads CASKYRGSDTQYF. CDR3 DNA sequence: TGCGCCAGCAAGTACAGGGGATCCGATACGCAGTATTTT.

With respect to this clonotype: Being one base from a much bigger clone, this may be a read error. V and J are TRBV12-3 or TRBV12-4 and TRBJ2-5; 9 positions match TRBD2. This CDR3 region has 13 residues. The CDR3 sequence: CASRLAEQETRYF. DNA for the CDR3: TGTGCCAGCCGACTAGCGGAACAAGAGACCCGGTACTTC.

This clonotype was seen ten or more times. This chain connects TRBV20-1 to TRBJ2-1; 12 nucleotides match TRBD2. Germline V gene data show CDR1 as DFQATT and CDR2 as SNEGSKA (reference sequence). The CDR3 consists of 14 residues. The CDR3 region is CSPWLAGGANEQFF. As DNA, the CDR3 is TGCAGCCCCTGGCTAGCGGGGGGGGCGAATGAGCAGTTCTTC.

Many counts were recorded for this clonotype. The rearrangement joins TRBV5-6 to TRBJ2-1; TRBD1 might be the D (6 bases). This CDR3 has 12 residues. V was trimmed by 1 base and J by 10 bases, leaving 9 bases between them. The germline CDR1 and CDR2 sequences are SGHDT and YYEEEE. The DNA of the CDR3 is TGTGCCAGCAGCTTGAGGGGGAGAGAGCAGTTCTTC. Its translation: CASSLRGREQFF.

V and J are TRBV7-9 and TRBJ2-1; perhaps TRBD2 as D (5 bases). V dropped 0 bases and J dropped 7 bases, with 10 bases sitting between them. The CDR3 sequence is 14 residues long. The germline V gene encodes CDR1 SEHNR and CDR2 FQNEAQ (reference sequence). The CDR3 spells CASSLANGDNEQFF. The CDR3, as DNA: TGTGCCAGCAGCTTAGCGAACGGGGATAATGAGCAGTTCTTC. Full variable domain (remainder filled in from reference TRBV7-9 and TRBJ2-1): DTGVSQNPRHKITKRGQNVTFRCDPISEHNRLYWYRQTLGQGPEFLTYFQNEAQLEKSRLLSDRFSAERPKGSFSTLEIQRTEQGDSAMYLCASSLANGDNEQFFGPGTRLTVL.

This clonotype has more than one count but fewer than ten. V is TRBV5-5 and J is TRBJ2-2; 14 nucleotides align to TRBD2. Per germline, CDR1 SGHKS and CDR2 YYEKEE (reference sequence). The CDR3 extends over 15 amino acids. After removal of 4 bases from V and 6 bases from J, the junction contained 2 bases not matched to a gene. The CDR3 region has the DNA TGTGCCAGCAGCGTGGGACTAGCGGGAGCCGGGGAGCTGTTTTTT. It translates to CASSVGLAGAGELFF.

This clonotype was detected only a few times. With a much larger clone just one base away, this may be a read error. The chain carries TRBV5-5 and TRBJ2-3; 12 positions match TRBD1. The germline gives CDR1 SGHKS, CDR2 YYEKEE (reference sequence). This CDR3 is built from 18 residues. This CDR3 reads CAGSTYRDRGQSTDTQYF. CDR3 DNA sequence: TGTGCCGGCAGCACATACCGGGACAGGGGGCAAAGCACAGATACGCAGTATTTT.

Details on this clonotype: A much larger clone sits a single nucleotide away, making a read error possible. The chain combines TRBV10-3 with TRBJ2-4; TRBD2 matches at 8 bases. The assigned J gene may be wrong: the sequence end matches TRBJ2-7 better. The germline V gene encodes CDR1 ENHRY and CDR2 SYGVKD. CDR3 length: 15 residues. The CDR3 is CAIRNSSGIKLEQYF. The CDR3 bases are TGTGCCATCAGGAACAGTAGCGGGATCAAACTCGAGCAGTACTTC.

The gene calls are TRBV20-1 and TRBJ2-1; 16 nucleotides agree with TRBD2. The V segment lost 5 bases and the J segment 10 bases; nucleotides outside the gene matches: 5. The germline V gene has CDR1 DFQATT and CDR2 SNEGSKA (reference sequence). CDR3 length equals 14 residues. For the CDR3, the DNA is TGCAGTGCTCCCGGGACTAGCGGGGGGGAGGAGCAGTTCTTC. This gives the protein CSAPGTSGGEEQFF.